This T cell receptor (beta chain) emerged from a study of T-cell reconstitution after alpha-beta-depleted transplantation in children. The TCRbeta library incorporated unique molecular identifiers. TCRdb re-analysed the PCR reads in MiXCR, keeping a single row per CDR3 protein. This table holds around 670,000 distinct CDR3 sequences, around 13% found once. Study-level findings and limits: The study reportedly traced alpha-beta T cells about two months after transplant to several hundred expanded graft clones.

There are a few counts of this clonotype. Its antigen is not identified. The CDR3 consists of 16 residues. Trimming removed 6 bases from V and 0 bases from J, with 18 bases in between. CDR1 is SGHVS and CDR2 is FNYEAQ in the germline V gene. Sequenced material: PBMCs, taken before TCRalphabeta/CD19-depleted stem cell transplant. The chain links TRBV7-6 to TRBJ2-7, with a weak D call TRBD2 (5 bases). The receptor comes from a girl aged 2 to 10 with congenital amegakaryocytic thrombocytopenia, due to receive a stem cell transplant. The DNA of the CDR3 is TGTGCCAGCAGTCGGACCTCGGGGTACAGCTCCTACGAGCAGTACTTC. Translated: CASSRTSGYSSYEQYF.